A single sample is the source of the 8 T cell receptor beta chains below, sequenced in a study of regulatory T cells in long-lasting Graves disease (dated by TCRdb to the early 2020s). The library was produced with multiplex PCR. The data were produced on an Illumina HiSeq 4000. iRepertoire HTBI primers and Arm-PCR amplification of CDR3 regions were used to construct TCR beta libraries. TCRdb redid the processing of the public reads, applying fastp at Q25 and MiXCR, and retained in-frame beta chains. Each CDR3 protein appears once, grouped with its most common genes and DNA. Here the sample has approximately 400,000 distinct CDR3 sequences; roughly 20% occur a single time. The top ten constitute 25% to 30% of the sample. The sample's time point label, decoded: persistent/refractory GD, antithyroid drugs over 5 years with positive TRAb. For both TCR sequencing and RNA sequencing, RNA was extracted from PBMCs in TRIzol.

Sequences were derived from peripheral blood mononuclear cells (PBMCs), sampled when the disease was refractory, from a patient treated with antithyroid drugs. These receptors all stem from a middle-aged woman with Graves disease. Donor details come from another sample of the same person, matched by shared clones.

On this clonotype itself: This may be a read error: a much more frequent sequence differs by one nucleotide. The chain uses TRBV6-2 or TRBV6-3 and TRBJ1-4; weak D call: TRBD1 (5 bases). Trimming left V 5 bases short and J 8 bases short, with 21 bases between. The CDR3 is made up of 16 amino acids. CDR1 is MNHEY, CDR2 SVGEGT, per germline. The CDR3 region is CASSGNKGQWREKLFF. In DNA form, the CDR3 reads TGTGCCAGCAGTGGAAACAAGGGGCAATGGAGGGAAAAACTGTTTTTT.

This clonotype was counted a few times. CDR3 residues: CATSREWDTNQPQHF. The CDR3 nucleotides are TGTGCCACCAGCAGAGAGTGGGACACGAATCAGCCCCAGCATTTT. The V gene is TRBV15, the J gene TRBJ1-5; the D gene is possibly TRBD1 (6 bases). Germline CDR1 is LNHNV and CDR2 is YYDKDF (reference sequence). Trimming cost V 0 bases and J 4 bases, with 10 bases left between them. The CDR3 extends over 15 amino acids.

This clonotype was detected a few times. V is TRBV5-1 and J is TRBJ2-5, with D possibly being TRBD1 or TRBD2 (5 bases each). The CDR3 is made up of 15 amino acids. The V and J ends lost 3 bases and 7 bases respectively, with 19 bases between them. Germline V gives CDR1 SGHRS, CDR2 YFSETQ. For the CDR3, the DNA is TGCGCCAGCAGCTCGCCACAGAGAGGGGATTCGACCCAGTACTTC. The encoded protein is CASSSPQRGDSTQYF.

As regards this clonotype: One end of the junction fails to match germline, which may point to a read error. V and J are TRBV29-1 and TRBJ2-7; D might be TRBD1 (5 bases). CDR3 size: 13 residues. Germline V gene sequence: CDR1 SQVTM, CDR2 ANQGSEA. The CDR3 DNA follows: TGCAGCGTGGCACAGGTCGAACCCTACGGGCAGTACTTC. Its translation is CSVAQVEPYGQYF.

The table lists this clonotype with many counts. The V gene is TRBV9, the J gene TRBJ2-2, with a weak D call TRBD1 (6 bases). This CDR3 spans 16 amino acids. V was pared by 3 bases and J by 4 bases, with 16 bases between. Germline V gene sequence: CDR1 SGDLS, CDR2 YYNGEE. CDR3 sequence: CASSERQAPGTGELFF. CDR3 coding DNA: TGTGCCAGCAGCGAAAGACAGGCCCCGGGCACCGGGGAGCTGTTTTTT.

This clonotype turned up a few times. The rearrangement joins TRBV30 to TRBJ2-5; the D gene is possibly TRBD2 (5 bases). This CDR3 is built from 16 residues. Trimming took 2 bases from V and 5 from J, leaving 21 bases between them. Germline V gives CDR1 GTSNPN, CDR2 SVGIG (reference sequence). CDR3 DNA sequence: TGTGCCTGGAGTTCTGGCTCTGGTAAAAGAGGGGAGACCCAGTACTTC. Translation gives CAWSSGSGKRGETQYF.

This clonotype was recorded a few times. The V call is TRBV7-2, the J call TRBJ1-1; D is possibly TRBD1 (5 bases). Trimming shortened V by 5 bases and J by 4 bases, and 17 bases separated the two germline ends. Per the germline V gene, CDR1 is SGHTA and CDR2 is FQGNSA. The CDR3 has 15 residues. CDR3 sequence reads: CASSPPRGGSTEAFF. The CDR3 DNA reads TGTGCCAGCAGCCCCCCGCGGGGGGGTTCCACTGAAGCTTTCTTT.

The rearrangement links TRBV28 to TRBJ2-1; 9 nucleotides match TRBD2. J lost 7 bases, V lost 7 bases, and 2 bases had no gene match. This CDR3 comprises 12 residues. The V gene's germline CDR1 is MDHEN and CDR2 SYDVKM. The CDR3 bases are TGTGCCAGCATCAGCGGGAGGAATGAGCAGTTCTTC. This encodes CASISGRNEQFF.